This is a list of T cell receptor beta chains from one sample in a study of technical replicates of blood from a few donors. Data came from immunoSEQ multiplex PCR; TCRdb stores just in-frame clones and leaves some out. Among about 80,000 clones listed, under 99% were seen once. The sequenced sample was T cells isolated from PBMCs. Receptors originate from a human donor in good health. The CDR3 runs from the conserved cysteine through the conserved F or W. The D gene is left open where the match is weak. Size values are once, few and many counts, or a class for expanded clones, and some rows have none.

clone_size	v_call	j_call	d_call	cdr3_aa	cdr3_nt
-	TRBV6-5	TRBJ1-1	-	CASSYQGQGTEAFF	TGTGCCAGCAGTTATCAGGGCCAAGGGACTGAAGCTTTCTTT
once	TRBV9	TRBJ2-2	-	CASSVDSSRARELFF	TGTGCCAGCAGCGTAGATTCCTCCAGGGCCAGGGAGCTGTTTTTT
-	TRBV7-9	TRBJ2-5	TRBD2	CASSLGSFGGRVETQYF	TGTGCCAGCAGCTTAGGATCCTTTGGCGGGAGAGTAGAGACCCAGTACTTC
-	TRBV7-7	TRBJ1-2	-	CASSLQAGDRGYTF	TGTGCCAGCAGCTTACAAGCCGGAGACCGCGGCTACACCTTC
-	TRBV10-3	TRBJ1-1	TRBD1	CAISEPSRDRGTEAFF	TGTGCCATCAGTGAGCCCTCCCGGGACAGGGGTACTGAAGCTTTCTTT
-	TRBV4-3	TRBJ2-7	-	CASSQSVVTEQYF	TGCGCCAGCAGCCAGAGTGTGGTTACCGAGCAGTACTTC
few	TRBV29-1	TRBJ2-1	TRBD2	CSVVTSGRNEQFF	TGCAGCGTGGTTACTAGCGGGAGAAATGAGCAGTTCTTC
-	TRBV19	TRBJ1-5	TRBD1	CASSILGQGVFGNQPQHF	TGTGCCAGTAGTATTTTGGGACAGGGGGTTTTTGGGAATCAGCCCCAGCATTTT
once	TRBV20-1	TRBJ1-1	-	CSALMREAFF	TGCAGTGCCCTTATGCGTGAGGCTTTCTTT
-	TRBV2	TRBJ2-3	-	CASSETENTDTQYF	TGTGCCAGCAGTGAAACAGAAAATACAGATACGCAGTATTTT
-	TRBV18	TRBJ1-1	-	CASSPPRNRILNTEAFF	TGTGCCAGCTCACCACCGAGGAACAGGATCCTGAACACTGAAGCTTTCTTT
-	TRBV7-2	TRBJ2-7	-	CASSLDRLEQYF	TGTGCCAGCAGCTTAGACCGACTTGAGCAGTACTTC
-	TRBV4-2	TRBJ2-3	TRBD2	CASSQDVASGSSDTQYF	TGTGCCAGCAGCCAAGACGTCGCTAGCGGGAGCTCAGATACGCAGTATTTT
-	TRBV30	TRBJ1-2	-	CAWSALSGYGYTF	TGTGCCTGGAGTGCCTTGAGTGGCTATGGCTACACCTTC
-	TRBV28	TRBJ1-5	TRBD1	CASSLGTGLFLSNQPQHF	TGTGCCAGCAGTCTCGGGACAGGGTTGTTCTTGAGCAATCAGCCCCAGCATTTT
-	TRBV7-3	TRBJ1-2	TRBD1	CASSETGDYGYTF	TGTGCCAGCAGCGAGACAGGGGACTATGGCTACACCTTC
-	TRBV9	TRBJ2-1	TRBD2	CASSIRLAGDGEQFF	TGTGCCAGCAGCATAAGACTAGCGGGAGATGGTGAGCAGTTCTTC
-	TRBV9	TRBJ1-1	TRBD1	CASSLPGTAMNTEAFF	TGTGCCAGCAGCTTACCCGGGACAGCCATGAACACTGAAGCTTTCTTT
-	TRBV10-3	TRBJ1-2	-	CAISGSFSQGAEHTSLYGYTF	TGTGCCATCAGTGGGAGTTTTAGCCAAGGCGCAGAGCATACGTCCTTATATGGCTACACCTTC
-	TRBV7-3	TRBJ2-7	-	CASSLTGQPTEQYF	TGTGCCAGCAGCTTAACTGGACAGCCTACCGAGCAGTACTTC
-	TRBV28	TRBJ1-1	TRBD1	CASSKAGGNTEAFF	TGTGCCAGCAGTAAAGCAGGGGGGAACACTGAAGCTTTCTTT
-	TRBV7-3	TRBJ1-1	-	CASSLGLGGTEAFF	TGTGCCAGCAGCCTCGGTTTAGGGGGCACTGAAGCTTTCTTT
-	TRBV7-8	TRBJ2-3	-	CASSSGQSPSTDTQYF	TGTGCCAGCAGCTCCGGACAGAGCCCTAGCACAGATACGCAGTATTTT
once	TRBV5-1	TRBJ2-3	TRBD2	CASLASGSYTQYF	TGCGCCTCATTGGCTAGCGGGAGTTATACGCAGTATTTT
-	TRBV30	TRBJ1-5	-	CAWSLAGNQPQHF	TGTGCCTGGAGTTTGGCAGGGAATCAGCCCCAGCATTTT
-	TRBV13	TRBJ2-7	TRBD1	CASSPGQSIYEQYF	TGTGCCAGCAGCCCGGGACAGTCTATCTACGAGCAGTACTTC
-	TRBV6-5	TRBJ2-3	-	CASSYLRADTQYF	TGTGCCAGCAGTTACTTGCGAGCAGATACGCAGTATTTT
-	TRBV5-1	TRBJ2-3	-	CASSLHYVEMGGTDTQYF	TGCGCCAGCAGCTTGCATTATGTGGAGATGGGAGGCACAGATACGCAGTATTTT
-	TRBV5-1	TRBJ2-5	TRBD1	CASSPDRGWEETQYF	TGCGCCAGCAGCCCGGACAGGGGATGGGAAGAGACCCAGTACTTC
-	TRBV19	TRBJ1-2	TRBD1	CASSTLWDREVYGYTF	TGTGCCAGTAGTACCCTGTGGGACAGAGAAGTTTATGGCTACACCTTC
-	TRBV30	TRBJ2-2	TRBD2	CAWSVMRTSGRENTGELFF	TGTGCCTGGAGTGTGATGAGGACTAGCGGGAGGGAAAACACCGGGGAGCTGTTTTTT
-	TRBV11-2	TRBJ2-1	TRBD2	CASSLGQPRLAGRNEQFF	TGTGCCAGCAGCTTAGGCCAACCGAGACTAGCGGGACGTAATGAGCAGTTCTTC
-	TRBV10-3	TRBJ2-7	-	CAIRREYEQYF	TGTGCCATCAGGCGGGAATACGAGCAGTACTTC
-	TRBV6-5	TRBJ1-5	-	CASSSSGIQPQHF	TGTGCCAGCAGTTCATCAGGGATTCAGCCCCAGCATTTT
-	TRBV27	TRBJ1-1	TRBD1	CASSLSPRGHTEAFF	TGTGCCAGCAGTTTATCTCCCAGGGGGCACACTGAAGCTTTCTTT
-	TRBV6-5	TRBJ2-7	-	CASRTTAYEQYF	TGTGCCAGCAGAACCACAGCCTACGAGCAGTACTTC
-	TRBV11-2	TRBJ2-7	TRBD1	CASSLDRDSRQIYEQYF	TGTGCCAGCAGCTTAGATCGGGACAGCCGCCAGATATACGAGCAGTACTTC
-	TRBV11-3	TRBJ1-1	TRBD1	CASTPYTGDTEAFF	TGTGCCAGCACCCCCTACACAGGGGATACTGAAGCTTTCTTT
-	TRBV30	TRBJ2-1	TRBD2	CAWSPSGSGLFF	TGTGCCTGGAGTCCTAGCGGGAGCGGGCTGTTCTTC
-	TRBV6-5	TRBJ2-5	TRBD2	CASSSLAGVKETQYF	TGTGCCAGCAGTTCGCTAGCGGGAGTTAAAGAGACCCAGTACTTC
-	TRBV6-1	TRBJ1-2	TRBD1	CASSPLTGSYTF	TGTGCCAGCAGTCCCCTGACAGGGTCCTACACCTTC
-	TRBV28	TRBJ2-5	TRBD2	CASSSRLAGVETQYF	TGTGCCAGCAGTTCTAGACTAGCGGGAGTAGAGACCCAGTACTTC
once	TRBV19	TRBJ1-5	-	CASRGGLESQHF	TGTGCCAGCAGGGGCGGCCTTGAGTCCCAGCATTTT
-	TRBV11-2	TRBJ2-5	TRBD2	CASSSPGGGRRETQYF	TGTGCCAGCAGCTCACCGGGGGGGGGACGGAGGGAGACCCAGTACTTC
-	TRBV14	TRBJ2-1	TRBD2	CASSQTSGRPYNEQFF	TGTGCCAGCAGCCAGACTAGCGGGAGGCCATACAATGAGCAGTTCTTC
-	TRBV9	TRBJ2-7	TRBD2	CASSVGETSPYEQYF	TGTGCCAGCAGCGTAGGGGAGACTAGCCCCTACGAGCAGTACTTC
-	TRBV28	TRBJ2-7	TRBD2	CASSTPYGRNYEQYF	TGTGCCAGCAGTACCCCCTACGGGAGGAACTACGAGCAGTACTTC
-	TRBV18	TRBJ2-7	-	CASSYDYEQYF	TGTGCCAGCTCCTACGACTACGAGCAGTACTTC
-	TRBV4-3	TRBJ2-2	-	CASSQERGFTGELFF	TGCGCCAGCAGCCAAGAGAGGGGGTTTACCGGGGAGCTGTTTTTT
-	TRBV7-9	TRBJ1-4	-	CASSLVAGRDEKLFF	TGTGCCAGCAGCCTCGTGGCAGGGAGGGATGAAAAACTGTTTTTT
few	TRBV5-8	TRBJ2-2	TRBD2	CASSSLAGDTGELFF	TGTGCCAGCAGCTCACTAGCGGGAGACACCGGGGAGCTGTTTTTT
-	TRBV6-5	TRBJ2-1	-	CASSYSGNNEQFF	TGTGCCAGCAGTTACAGCGGTAACAATGAGCAGTTCTTC
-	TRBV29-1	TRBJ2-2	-	CSVAAGRTGELFF	TGCAGCGTTGCCGCAGGGAGGACCGGGGAGCTGTTTTTT
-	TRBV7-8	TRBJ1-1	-	CASSLAPRSTEAFF	TGTGCCAGCAGCTTAGCGCCGAGGAGCACTGAAGCTTTCTTT